This T cell receptor (beta chain) was identified during a study of CD8 T cells in ankylosing spondylitis. Findings of the study overall: A TCR beta motif made of eight highly homologous variants seemed typical of ankylosing spondylitis blood. Certain motif variants had earlier appeared in reactive arthritis synovial fluid and blood. There was reportedly significant enrichment of clones that were disease-linked in matched ankylosing spondylitis synovial fluid.

TCRdb re-analysed the 5' RACE reads in MiXCR, keeping a single row per CDR3 protein. Of roughly 490,000 distinct CDR3 sequences listed, approximately 5% are singletons. This CDR3 spans 13 amino acids. Germline CDR1 MNHEY, CDR2 SMNVEV (reference sequence). With V trimmed by 11 bases and J by 3 bases, 9 bases remained unmatched. This clonotype has at least ten counts. The antigen remains undetermined. This clonotype was obtained from a male donor with ankylosing spondylitis. The rearrangement uses TRBV27 and TRBJ1-2, with TRBD1 matching 7 bases. Source material: blood, either unsorted or a sorted T cell fraction (not recorded which). The CDR3 nucleotides read TGTGCCGCCGGCAGGGGGAAGGACTATGGCTACACCTTC. Translating it yields CAAGRGKDYGYTF.